This is a list of T cell receptor beta chains from one sample in a study of blood T cell repertoires in COVID-19. Measured with immunoSEQ multiplex PCR; TCRdb has only the in-frame clones, and not every one. The sample includes 25,000 to 40,000 clones, 85% to 90% seen only once; the top ten take 15% to 20%. Sequenced: peripheral blood. The receptors shown here come from a woman aged 55-70 years with active COVID-19. The CDR3 runs from the conserved cysteine through the conserved F or W. D genes are given only for firm matches. The listing skips clone size in some rows; elsewhere it reads once, few, many or a size class.

J: TRBJ2-1; D: .; size: .; V: TRBV2; CDR3: CASSESISALYNEQFF; DNA: TGTGCCAGCAGTGAAAGCATTAGCGCCCTATACAATGAGCAGTTCTTC
J: TRBJ1-6; D: TRBD1; size: .; V: TRBV5-6; CDR3: CASSGTGYNNSPLHF; DNA: TGTGCCAGCAGCGGGACAGGGTACAATAATTCACCCCTCCACTTT
J: TRBJ2-7; D: .; size: .; V: TRBV5-1; CDR3: CASSYMDGRVAYEQYF; DNA: TGCGCCAGCAGCTACATGGACGGCAGGGTGGCCTACGAGCAGTACTTC
J: TRBJ1-5; D: .; size: .; V: TRBV4-2; CDR3: CASSQDPNQPQHF; DNA: TGTGCCAGCAGCCAAGATCCAAATCAGCCCCAGCATTTT
J: TRBJ1-6; D: .; size: .; V: TRBV27; CDR3: CASRPDRPSSYNSPLHF; DNA: TGTGCCAGCAGACCCGACAGGCCAAGCTCCTATAATTCACCCCTCCACTTT
J: TRBJ1-5; D: .; size: once; V: TRBV7-6; CDR3: CASSLPWAISNQPQHF; DNA: TGTGCCAGCAGCTTACCCTGGGCAATAAGCAATCAGCCCCAGCATTTT
J: TRBJ2-1; D: TRBD2; size: .; V: TRBV11-2; CDR3: CASSPASGPNEQFF; DNA: TGTGCCAGCAGCCCTGCTAGCGGCCCCAATGAGCAGTTCTTC
J: TRBJ2-7; D: TRBD2; size: .; V: TRBV24-1; CDR3: CATSDWEGLEQYF; DNA: TGTGCCACCAGTGATTGGGAGGGATTGGAGCAGTACTTC
J: TRBJ2-3; D: .; size: .; V: TRBV11-2; CDR3: CASSLAPAGTDTQYF; DNA: TGTGCCAGCAGCTTAGCTCCAGCGGGCACAGATACGCAGTATTTT
J: TRBJ2-1; D: TRBD2; size: once; V: TRBV5-4; CDR3: CASSWSGGPYNEQFF; DNA: TGTGCCAGCAGCTGGAGCGGGGGGCCATACAATGAGCAGTTCTTC
J: TRBJ2-5; D: TRBD2; size: .; V: TRBV5-1; CDR3: CASSLEAGRETQYF; DNA: TGCGCCAGCAGCTTGGAAGCGGGACGGGAGACCCAGTACTTC
J: TRBJ1-1; D: .; size: .; V: TRBV10-2; CDR3: CASIEWTEMNTEAFF; DNA: TGCGCCAGCATCGAATGGACAGAGATGAACACTGAAGCTTTCTTT
J: TRBJ1-4; D: .; size: once; V: TRBV30; CDR3: CAWSRGGVEKLFF; DNA: TGTGCCTGGAGTAGGGGGGGTGTAGAAAAACTGTTTTTT
J: TRBJ2-7; D: TRBD1; size: .; V: TRBV5-4; CDR3: CANRDRDYEQYF; DNA: TGTGCCAATCGGGACAGGGACTACGAGCAGTACTTC
J: TRBJ1-1; D: TRBD1; size: .; V: TRBV7-2; CDR3: CASSSEGATEAFF; DNA: TGTGCCAGCAGCTCCGAGGGGGCTACTGAAGCTTTCTTT